The 9 T cell receptor beta chains listed next were all sequenced from one sample in a study of T cells after yellow fever vaccination. TCRdb fed the 5' RACE reads into MiXCR, producing one record per CDR3 protein. The sample yields 350,000 to 550,000 distinct CDR3 sequences, about 17% seen once. The source was PBMCs, collected before the yellow fever booster vaccination. The receptors were gathered from a man between 18 and 29 years old who received the YFV17D yellow fever vaccine.

Ten or more counts support this clonotype. The chain recombines TRBV7-9 with TRBJ2-3, with D maybe TRBD2 (5 bases). Germline CDR1 SEHNR, CDR2 FQNEAQ (reference sequence). V was clipped by 1 base and J by 4 bases, with 6 bases between them. The CDR3 runs 13 residues. As DNA, the CDR3 is TGTGCCAGCAGCTTAGATAGCGCAGATACGCAGTATTTT. Translating gives CASSLDSADTQYF.

This clonotype was picked up a small number of times. The chain employs TRBV6-4 and TRBJ1-2; D remains ambiguous. Germline V CDR1 and CDR2: MRHNA, SNTAGT. Between the trimmed V and J ends, which lost 2 bases and 2 bases, there was a span of 3 bases. The CDR3 loop spans 12 amino acids. The CDR3 reads CASSDSNYGYTF. The CDR3 DNA reads TGTGCCAGCAGTGACAGCAACTATGGCTACACCTTC.

The gene calls are TRBV4-2 and TRBJ2-3, with no clear D. The germline V and J ends were trimmed by 0 bases and 6 bases, with 22 bases remaining between them. The CDR3 length is 18 residues. Germline assignment: CDR1 LGHNA and CDR2 YNFKEQ. The DNA of the CDR3 is TGTGCCAGCAGCCAAGATGGAGCTAGTCTCGGGCTCACCGATACGCAGTATTTT. This codes for CASSQDGASLGLTDTQYF.

There are a few counts of this clonotype. The chain joins TRBV6-5 to TRBJ1-6; D unclear. CDR3 length: 17 amino acids. The germline V gene has CDR1 MNHEY and CDR2 SVGAGI. The V end lost 2 bases, the J end lost 7 bases, and 18 bases lay between the germline ends. The CDR3 region is CASSYTSQWGDNSPLHF. CDR3 sequence (DNA): TGTGCCAGCAGTTACACCTCGCAGTGGGGTGACAATTCACCCCTCCACTTT.

This clonotype was counted a few times. The chain employs TRBV7-9 and TRBJ1-5, with D possibly being TRBD1 (5 bases). Germline lookup yields CDR1 SEHNR and CDR2 FQNEAQ (reference sequence). V lost 1 base, J lost 5 bases, and 9 bases lay in between. This CDR3 contains 14 residues. This chain's CDR3 is CASSLVDSDQPQHF. For the CDR3, the DNA is TGTGCCAGCAGCTTAGTCGACAGTGATCAGCCCCAGCATTTT.

This clonotype came up a few times. This chain links TRBV7-8 with TRBJ2-7; D unresolved. The CDR3 covers 13 residues. Germline V gives CDR1 SGHVS, CDR2 FQNEAQ. Trimming pared 2 bases from V and 2 bases from J, leaving 7 bases between. CDR3: CASSLSPAYEQYV. CDR3 in DNA: TGTGCCAGCAGCTTATCTCCTGCCTACGAGCAGTACGTC.

This clonotype was seen only a few times. The genes are TRBV5-6 and TRBJ2-7; 7 nucleotides align to TRBD2. The germline gives CDR1 SGHDT, CDR2 YYEEEE. J gave up 2 bases and V 2 bases, and 1 base lay outside the gene matches. CDR3 length: 13 residues. CDR3 sequence reads: CASSFRGAYEQYF. CDR3 coding DNA: TGTGCCAGCAGCTTCCGGGGGGCCTACGAGCAGTACTTC.

This clonotype was recorded a few times. The chain has TRBV12-3 or TRBV12-4 and TRBJ1-5; 7 nucleotides align to TRBD1. The junction had 5 bases not matched to a gene; V was cut back by 7 bases and J by 2 bases. The CDR3 totals 14 residues. The CDR3 nucleotides read TGTGCCAGCACCTTAGGACAGGGCAATCAGCCCCAGCATTTT. This codes for CASTLGQGNQPQHF.

This clonotype was detected a few times. The J gene is TRBJ2-1, the V gene TRBV9; D remains ambiguous. This CDR3 is 14 amino acids long. V was clipped by 0 bases and J by 4 bases, with 8 bases between them. The V gene's germline CDR1 is SGDLS and CDR2 YYNGEE. In DNA form, the CDR3 reads TGTGCCAGCAGCGTAGGAGAACTATACAATGAGCAGTTCTTC. This gives the protein CASSVGELYNEQFF.